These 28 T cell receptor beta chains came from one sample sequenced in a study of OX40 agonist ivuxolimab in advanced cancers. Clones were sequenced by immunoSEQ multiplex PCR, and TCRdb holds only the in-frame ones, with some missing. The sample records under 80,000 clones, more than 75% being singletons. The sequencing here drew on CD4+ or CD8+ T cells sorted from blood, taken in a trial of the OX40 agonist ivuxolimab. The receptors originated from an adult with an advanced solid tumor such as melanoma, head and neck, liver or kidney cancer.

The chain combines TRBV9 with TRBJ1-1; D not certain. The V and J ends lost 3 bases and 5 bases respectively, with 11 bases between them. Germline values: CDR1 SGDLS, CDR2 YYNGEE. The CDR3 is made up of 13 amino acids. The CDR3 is CASSAGYRTEAFF. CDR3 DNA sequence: TGTGCCAGCAGCGCGGGGTACCGGACTGAAGCTTTCTTT.

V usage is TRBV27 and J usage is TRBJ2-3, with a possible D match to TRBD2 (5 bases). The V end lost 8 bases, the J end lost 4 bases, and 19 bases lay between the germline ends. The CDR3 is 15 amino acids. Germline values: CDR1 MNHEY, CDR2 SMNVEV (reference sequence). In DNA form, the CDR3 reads TGTGCCAGCCAGTCCGTCCTAGCCGGCGCAGATACGCAGTATTTT. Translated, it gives CASQSVLAGADTQYF.

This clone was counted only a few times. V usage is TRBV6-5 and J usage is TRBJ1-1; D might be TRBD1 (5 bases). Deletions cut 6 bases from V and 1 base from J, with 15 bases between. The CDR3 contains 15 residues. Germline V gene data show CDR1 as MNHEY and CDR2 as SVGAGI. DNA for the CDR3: TGTGCCAGCAGCGAGACCCTCGGGGGGAACACTGAAGCTTTCTTT. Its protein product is CASSETLGGNTEAFF.

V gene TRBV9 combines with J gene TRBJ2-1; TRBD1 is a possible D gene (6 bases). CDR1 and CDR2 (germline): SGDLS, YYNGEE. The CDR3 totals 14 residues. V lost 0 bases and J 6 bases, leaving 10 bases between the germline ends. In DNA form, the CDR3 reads TGTGCCAGCAGCGTAGACAGGGTTCGCAATGAGCAGTTCTTC. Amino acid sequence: CASSVDRVRNEQFF.

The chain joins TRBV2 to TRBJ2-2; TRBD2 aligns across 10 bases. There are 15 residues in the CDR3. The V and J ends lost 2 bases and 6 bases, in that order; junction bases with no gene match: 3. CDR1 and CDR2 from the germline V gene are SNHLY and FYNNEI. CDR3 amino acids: CASSESGGASGELFF. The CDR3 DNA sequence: TGTGCCAGCAGTGAAAGCGGGGGGGCGTCCGGGGAGCTGTTTTTT.

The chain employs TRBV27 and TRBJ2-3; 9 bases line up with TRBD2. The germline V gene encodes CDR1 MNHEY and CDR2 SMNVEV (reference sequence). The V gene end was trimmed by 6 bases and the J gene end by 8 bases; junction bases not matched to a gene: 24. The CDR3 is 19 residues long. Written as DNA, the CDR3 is TGTGCCAGCAGCCCTATCGACACCTGGACTAGCGCCCGGCGGGGTACGCAGTATTTT. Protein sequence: CASSPIDTWTSARRGTQYF.

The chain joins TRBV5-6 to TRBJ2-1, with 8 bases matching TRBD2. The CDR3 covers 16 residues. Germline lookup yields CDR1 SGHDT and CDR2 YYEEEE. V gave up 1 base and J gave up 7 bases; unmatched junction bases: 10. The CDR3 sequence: CASSLNGAGVANEQFF. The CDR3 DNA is TGTGCCAGCAGCTTGAATGGAGCGGGAGTGGCGAATGAGCAGTTCTTC.

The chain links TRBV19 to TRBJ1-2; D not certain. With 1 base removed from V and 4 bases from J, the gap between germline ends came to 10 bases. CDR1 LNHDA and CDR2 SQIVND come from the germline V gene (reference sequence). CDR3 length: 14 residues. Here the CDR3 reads CASSIGTALYGYTF. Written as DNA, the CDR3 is TGTGCCAGTAGTATAGGGACCGCCCTCTATGGCTACACCTTC.

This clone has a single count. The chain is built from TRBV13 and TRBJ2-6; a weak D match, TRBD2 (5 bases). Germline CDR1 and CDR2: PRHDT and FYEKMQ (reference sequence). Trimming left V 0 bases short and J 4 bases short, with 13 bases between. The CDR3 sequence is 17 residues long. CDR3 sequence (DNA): TGTGCCAGCAGCTTAGGTCCTGGAGGAACCGGGGCCAACGTCCTGACTTTC. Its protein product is CASSLGPGGTGANVLTF.

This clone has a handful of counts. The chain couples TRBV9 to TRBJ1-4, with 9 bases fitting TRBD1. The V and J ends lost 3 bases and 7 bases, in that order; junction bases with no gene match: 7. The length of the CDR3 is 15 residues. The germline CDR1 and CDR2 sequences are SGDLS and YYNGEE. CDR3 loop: CASSATQGAAEKLFF. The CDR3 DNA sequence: TGTGCCAGCAGCGCCACACAGGGGGCGGCTGAAAAACTGTTTTTT. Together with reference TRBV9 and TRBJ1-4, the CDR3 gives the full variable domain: DSGVTQTPKHLITATGQRVTLRCSPRSGDLSVYWYQQSLDQGLQFLIQYYNGEERAKGNILERFSAQQFPDLHSELNLSSLELGDSALYFCASSATQGAAEKLFFGSGTQLSVL.

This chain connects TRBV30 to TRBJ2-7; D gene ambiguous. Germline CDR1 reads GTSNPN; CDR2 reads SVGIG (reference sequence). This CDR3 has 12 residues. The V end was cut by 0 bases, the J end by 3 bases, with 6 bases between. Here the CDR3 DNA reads TGTGCCTGGAGTGTGGCCCGCTACGAGCAGTACTTC. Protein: CAWSVARYEQYF.

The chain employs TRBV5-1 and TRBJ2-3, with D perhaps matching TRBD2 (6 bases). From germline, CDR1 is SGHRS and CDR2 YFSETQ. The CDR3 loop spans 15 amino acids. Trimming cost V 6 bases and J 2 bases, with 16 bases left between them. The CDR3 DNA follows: TGCGCCAGCATGTCCATCGGGACTGACACAGATACGCAGTATTTT. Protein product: CASMSIGTDTDTQYF.

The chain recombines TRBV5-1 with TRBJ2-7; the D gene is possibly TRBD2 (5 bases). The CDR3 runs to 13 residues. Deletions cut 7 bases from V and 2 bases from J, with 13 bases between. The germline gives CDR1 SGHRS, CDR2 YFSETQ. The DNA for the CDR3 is TGCGCCAGCCCCTCGGGATTGGCCTACGAGCAGTACTTC. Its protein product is CASPSGLAYEQYF.

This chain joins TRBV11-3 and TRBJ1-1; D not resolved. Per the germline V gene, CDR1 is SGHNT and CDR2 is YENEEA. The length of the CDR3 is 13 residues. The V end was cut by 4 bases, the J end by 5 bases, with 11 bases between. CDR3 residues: CASSYSGGTEAFF. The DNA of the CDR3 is TGTGCCAGCAGCTACAGTGGAGGAACTGAAGCTTTCTTT.

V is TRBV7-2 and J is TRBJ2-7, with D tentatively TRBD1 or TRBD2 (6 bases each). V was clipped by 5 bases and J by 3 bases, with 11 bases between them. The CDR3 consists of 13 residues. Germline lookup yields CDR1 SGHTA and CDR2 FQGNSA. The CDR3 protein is CASSTQGGYEQYF. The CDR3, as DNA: TGTGCCAGCAGCACACAGGGAGGCTACGAGCAGTACTTC.

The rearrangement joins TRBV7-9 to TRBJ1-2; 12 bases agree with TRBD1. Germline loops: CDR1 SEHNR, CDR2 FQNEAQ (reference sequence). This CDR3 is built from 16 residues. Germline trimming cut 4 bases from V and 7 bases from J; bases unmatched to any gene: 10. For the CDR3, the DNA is TGTGCCAGCAGCTCGGGACAGGGGGCGCATATACTTGGCTACACCTTC. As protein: CASSSGQGAHILGYTF.

CDR3: CAISDGGASNQPQHF. CDR3 sequence (DNA): TGTGCCATCAGTGATGGGGGGGCAAGCAATCAGCCCCAGCATTTT. The rearrangement links TRBV10-3 to TRBJ1-5, with D tentatively TRBD1 (6 bases). CDR1 is ENHRY and CDR2 is SYGVKD in the germline V gene. Trimming pared 3 bases from V and 1 base from J, leaving 10 bases between. The CDR3 has 15 amino acids.

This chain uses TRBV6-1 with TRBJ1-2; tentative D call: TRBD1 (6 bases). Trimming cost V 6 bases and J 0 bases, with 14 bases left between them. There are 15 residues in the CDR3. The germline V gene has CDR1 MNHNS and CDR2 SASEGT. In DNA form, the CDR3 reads TGTGCCAGCAGACGTGGGGGCTTACCTAACTATGGCTACACCTTC. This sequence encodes CASRRGGLPNYGYTF.

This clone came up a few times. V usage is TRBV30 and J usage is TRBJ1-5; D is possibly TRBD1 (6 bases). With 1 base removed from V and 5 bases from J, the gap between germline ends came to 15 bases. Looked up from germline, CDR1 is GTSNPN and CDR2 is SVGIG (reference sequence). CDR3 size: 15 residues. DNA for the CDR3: TGTGCCTGGAGTGCCCCAGACAGGTACGATCAGCCCCAGCATTTT. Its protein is CAWSAPDRYDQPQHF.

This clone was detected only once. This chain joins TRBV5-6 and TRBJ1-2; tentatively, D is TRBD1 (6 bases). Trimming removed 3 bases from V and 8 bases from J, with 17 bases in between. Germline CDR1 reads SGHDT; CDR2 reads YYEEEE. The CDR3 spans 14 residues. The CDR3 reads CASSSLGQTRGYTF. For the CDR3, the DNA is TGTGCCAGCAGCTCCCTCGGACAGACTCGGGGCTACACCTTC. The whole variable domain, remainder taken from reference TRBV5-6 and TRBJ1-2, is DAGVTQSPTHLIKTRGQQVTLRCSPKSGHDTVSWYQQALGQGPQFIFQYYEEEERQRGNFPDRFSGHQFPNYSSELNVNALLLGDSALYLCASSSLGQTRGYTFGSGTRLTVV.

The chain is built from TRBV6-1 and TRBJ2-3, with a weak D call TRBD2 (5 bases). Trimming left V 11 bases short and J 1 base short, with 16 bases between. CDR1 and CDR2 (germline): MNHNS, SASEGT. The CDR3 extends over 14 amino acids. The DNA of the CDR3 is TGTGCCGGACGTAGCGAAATGGGCACAGATACGCAGTATTTT. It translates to CAGRSEMGTDTQYF.

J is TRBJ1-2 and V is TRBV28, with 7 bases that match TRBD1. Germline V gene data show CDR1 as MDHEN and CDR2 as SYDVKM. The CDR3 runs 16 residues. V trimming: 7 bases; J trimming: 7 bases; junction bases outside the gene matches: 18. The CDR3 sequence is CASNSLGGRQGPGYTF. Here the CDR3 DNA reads TGTGCCAGCAACTCTTTAGGGGGTCGACAGGGCCCTGGCTACACCTTC.

CDR3 protein: CASPWLVVLAKNIQYF. CDR3 in DNA: TGTGCCAGCCCTTGGCTGGTAGTACTAGCCAAAAACATTCAGTACTTC. The gene calls are TRBV5-6 and TRBJ2-4; D unclear. Deletions cut 7 bases from V and 0 bases from J, with 17 bases between. The germline CDR1 and CDR2 sequences are SGHDT and YYEEEE. The CDR3 contains 16 residues.

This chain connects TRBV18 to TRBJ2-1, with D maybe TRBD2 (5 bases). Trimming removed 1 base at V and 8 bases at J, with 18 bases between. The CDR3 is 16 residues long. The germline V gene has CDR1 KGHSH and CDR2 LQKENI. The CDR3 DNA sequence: TGTGCCAGCTCACCACAGGCGGAGCGGAGGCGGGATGAGCAGTTCTTC. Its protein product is CASSPQAERRRDEQFF.

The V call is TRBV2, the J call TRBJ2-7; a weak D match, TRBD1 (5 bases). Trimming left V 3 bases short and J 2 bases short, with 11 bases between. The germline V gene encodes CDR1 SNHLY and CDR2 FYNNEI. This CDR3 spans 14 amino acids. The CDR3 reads CASSDAYRPYEQYF. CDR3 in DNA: TGTGCCAGCAGTGATGCTTACAGGCCCTACGAGCAGTACTTC.

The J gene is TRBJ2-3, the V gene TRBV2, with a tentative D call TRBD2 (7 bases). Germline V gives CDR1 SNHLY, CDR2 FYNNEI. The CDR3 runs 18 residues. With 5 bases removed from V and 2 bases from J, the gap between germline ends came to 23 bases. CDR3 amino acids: CASSITSPGGAYTDTQYF. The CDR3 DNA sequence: TGTGCCAGCAGTATAACATCCCCTGGGGGGGCTTACACAGATACGCAGTATTTT.

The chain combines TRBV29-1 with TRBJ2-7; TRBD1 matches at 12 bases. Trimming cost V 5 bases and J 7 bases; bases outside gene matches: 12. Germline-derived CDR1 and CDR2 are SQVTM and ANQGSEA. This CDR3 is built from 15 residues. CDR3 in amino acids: CSVRPPGQGAREQYF. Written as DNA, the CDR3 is TGCAGCGTTCGCCCGCCGGGACAGGGGGCACGGGAGCAGTACTTC.

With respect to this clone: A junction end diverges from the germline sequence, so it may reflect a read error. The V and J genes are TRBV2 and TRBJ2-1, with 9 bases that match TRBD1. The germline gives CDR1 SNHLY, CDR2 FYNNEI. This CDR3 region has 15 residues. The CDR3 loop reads CASKGPVGQGGSLVF. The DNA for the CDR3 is TGTGCCAGCAAAGGACCGGTGGGACAGGGAGGTTCCTTGGTCTTC.